This T cell receptor (beta chain) was sequenced in a study of OX40 agonist ivuxolimab in advanced cancers. About the research overall: Hepatocellular carcinoma, melanoma, renal cell or head and neck cancer occurred in dose-escalation patients. Of mixed ages from 23 to 79 and averaging approximately 60 years, the group was around 78% male. Regarding the study as a whole: In the expanded peripheral T cells, antigen specificity was never determined.

The CDR3 has 15 residues. Per germline, CDR1 SGHVS and CDR2 FQNEAQ. The J segment lost 4 bases and the V segment lost 3 bases, leaving 3 bases of the junction unmatched. TCRdb's copy holds only in-frame clones and misses some; the assay was immunoSEQ multiplex PCR. The sample includes fewer than 20,000 clones, over 75% of them seen just once. Of note for this clone: The antigen remains undetermined.

The source of this sequence is an adult with an advanced solid tumor such as melanoma, head and neck, liver or kidney cancer. The chain carries TRBV7-8 and TRBJ2-5, with TRBD2 matching over 12 bases. The starting material was CD4+ or CD8+ T cells sorted from blood, obtained in a trial of the OX40 agonist ivuxolimab. The CDR3 region has the DNA TGTGCCAGCAGCTTGGAGACTAGCGGGGGAGAGACCCAGTACTTC. The encoded protein is CASSLETSGGETQYF. Full variable domain (rest looked up from reference TRBV7-8 and TRBJ2-5): GAGVSQSPRYKVAKRGQDVALRCDPISGHVSLFWYQQALGQGPEFLTYFQNEAQLDKSGLPSDRFFAERPEGSVSTLKIQRTQQEDSAVYLCASSLETSGGETQYFGPGTRLLVL.